A selection of T cell receptor beta chains follows, all from one sample in a study of blood T cell repertoires in COVID-19. Using immunoSEQ multiplex PCR, the repertoire was profiled, and TCRdb retains in-frame clones only, with some absent. There are some 200,000 clones in the sample; approximately 81% occur only once, and around 18% lies in the top ten. Sample: peripheral blood. These receptors came from a woman of 80 years or more with active or convalescent COVID-19. The CDR3 runs from the conserved cysteine through the conserved F or W. Fields, in order: clone size, D gene, V gene, J gene, CDR3 protein, CDR3 DNA. A D gene is named only where the DNA matches it firmly. Rows may omit the clone size; those that give it use once, few, many or a size class.

>NA|NA|TRBV27|TRBJ2-1
CASRERNNEQFF
TGTGCCAGCAGGGAGCGGAACAATGAGCAGTTCTTC
>NA|TRBD1|TRBV11-1|TRBJ2-3
CASSLGTGFLDTQYF
TGTGCCAGCAGCTTAGGGACAGGGTTTTTGGATACGCAGTATTTT
>NA|TRBD1|TRBV4-2|TRBJ1-1
CASSQDWDRGGTEAFF
TGTGCCAGCAGCCAAGATTGGGACAGGGGAGGAACTGAAGCTTTCTTT
>NA|NA|TRBV7-9|TRBJ2-3
CASSLSGIYTDTQYF
TGTGCCAGCAGCTTATCCGGGATTTACACAGATACGCAGTATTTT
>NA|TRBD1|TRBV30|TRBJ2-5
CACQGETNYQETQYF
TGTGCCTGCCAGGGGGAGACGAACTACCAAGAGACCCAGTACTTC
>few|NA|TRBV5-1|TRBJ2-2
CASSSLAPLNTGELFF
TGCGCCAGCAGCTCACTAGCCCCCCTGAACACCGGGGAGCTGTTTTTT
>NA|NA|TRBV6-5|TRBJ1-3
CASSFDRFSGNTIYF
TGTGCCAGCAGTTTCGACAGGTTTTCGGGAAACACCATATATTTT
>NA|TRBD1|TRBV6-2/TRBV6-3|TRBJ2-7
CASSYPGQAQYF
TGTGCCAGCAGTTACCCGGGACAGGCGCAGTACTTC
>NA|TRBD1|TRBV5-4|TRBJ2-5
CASSGTGGEETQYF
TGTGCCAGCAGCGGGACAGGGGGCGAAGAGACCCAGTACTTC
>NA|NA|TRBV5-1|TRBJ1-2
CASSQTGLGGYTF
TGCGCCAGCAGCCAAACAGGGCTGGGAGGCTACACCTTC
>NA|NA|TRBV7-2|TRBJ2-3
CASSPWDFSTDTQYF
TGTGCCAGCAGCCCCTGGGACTTTTCAACAGATACGCAGTATTTT
>NA|NA|TRBV7-3|TRBJ2-1
CASSLWGGAYNEQFF
TGTGCCAGCAGCTTATGGGGGGGCGCTTACAATGAGCAGTTCTTC
>NA|NA|TRBV5-1|TRBJ1-2
CASSFSTRGYTF
TGCGCCAGCAGCTTTTCGACGAGGGGCTACACCTTC
>many|TRBD2|TRBV7-2|TRBJ2-7
CASSLVYGAGGSSYEQYF
TGTGCCAGCAGCTTAGTTTACGGGGCGGGAGGGAGCTCCTACGAGCAGTACTTC
>NA|TRBD2|TRBV3-1/TRBV3-2|TRBJ2-7
CASSLASGRFSYEQYF
TGTGCCAGCAGCCTGGCTAGCGGGAGGTTCTCCTACGAGCAGTACTTC
>NA|TRBD2|TRBV6-5|TRBJ2-7
CASSSRTSEDEQYF
TGTGCCAGCAGTTCCCGGACTAGCGAAGACGAGCAGTACTTC
>NA|NA|TRBV19|TRBJ2-7
CASRRGDNSHSYEQYF
TGTGCCAGCCGAAGGGGCGACAATTCCCACTCCTACGAGCAGTACTTC
>NA|NA|TRBV7-9|TRBJ1-2
CASSDQGAGNYGYTF
TGTGCCAGCAGCGATCAGGGCGCGGGAAACTATGGCTACACCTTC
>few|NA|TRBV7-9|TRBJ1-6
CASSLEHSPLHF
TGTGCCAGCAGCCTCGAGCATTCACCCCTCCACTTT
>NA|NA|TRBV2|TRBJ1-5
CASIGTTGDQPQHF
TGTGCCAGTATTGGGACAACCGGAGATCAGCCCCAGCATTTT
>NA|NA|TRBV6-5|TRBJ1-1
CATQTDWNTEAFF
TGTGCCACCCAGACTGATTGGAACACTGAAGCTTTCTTT
>NA|NA|TRBV9|TRBJ1-1
CASSVDSRNTEAFF
TGTGCCAGCAGCGTTGACAGTCGGAACACTGAAGCTTTCTTT